The 5 T cell receptor beta chains below come from one sample, sequenced in a study of beta chain features in type 1 diabetes. Study outcomes and limitations: All four CD4+ subsets from Type 1 diabetes patients carried moderately but significantly shorter TCRB CDR3s.

No antigens are known for them. Expressed TCRB transcripts were sequenced after all isolated RNA was converted to cDNA. Clones were sequenced by immunoSEQ multiplex PCR, and TCRdb holds only the in-frame ones, with some missing. The table lists about 640,000 clones, 12% of them singletons. The source material was naive CD4+ T cells from blood. The origin of the receptors is a man in his thirties or forties with type 1 diabetes.

There are a few counts of this clone. The V call is TRBV5-4, the J call TRBJ1-6, with D possibly TRBD1 on 5 matching bases. The CDR3 consists of 14 residues. V lost 1 base to trimming and J lost 9 bases, with 11 bases between them. Germline assignment: CDR1 SGHNT and CDR2 YYREEE (reference sequence). CDR3 amino acids: CASSLMGEGSPLHF. In DNA form, the CDR3 reads TGTGCCAGCAGCTTGATGGGGGAAGGTTCACCCCTCCACTTT.

The chain couples TRBV9 to TRBJ2-3, with 8 bases lining up with TRBD1. The CDR3 extends over 16 amino acids. Trimming took 4 bases from V and 1 from J; bases not matched to a gene: 8. Per germline, CDR1 SGDLS and CDR2 YYNGEE. The CDR3 nucleotides are TGTGCCAGCAGCTTCAGGGGGCACCCTGGCACAGATACGCAGTATTTT. Its protein is CASSFRGHPGTDTQYF.

This clone was counted a few times. In DNA form, the CDR3 reads TGTGCCAGCAGAACCACAGGGGGCAGTAGCACAGATACGCAGTATTTT. It translates to CASRTTGGSSTDTQYF. V and J are TRBV6-6 and TRBJ2-3; the match to TRBD1 covers 9 bases. The J segment lost 0 bases and the V segment lost 6 bases, leaving 7 bases of the junction unmatched. CDR1 is MNHNY, CDR2 SVGAGI, per germline (reference sequence). The CDR3 covers 16 residues.

This chain joins TRBV7-9 and TRBJ1-5, with 11 positions matching TRBD1. This CDR3 is 15 amino acids long. Germline V lookup: CDR1 SEHNR, CDR2 FQNEAQ (reference sequence). Trimming took 3 bases from V and 6 from J; bases not matched to a gene: 4. For the CDR3, the DNA is TGTGCCAGCAGCTTGGACAGGGGGCACAGTCAGCCCCAGCATTTT. Translating it yields CASSLDRGHSQPQHF.

The rearrangement joins TRBV9 to TRBJ2-1; TRBD2 matches at 11 bases. This CDR3 is built from 15 residues. Trimming removed 4 bases from V and 4 bases from J; junction bases left unmatched: 4. From germline, CDR1 is SGDLS and CDR2 YYNGEE. The CDR3 region has the DNA TGTGCCAGCAGCATGACTAGCGGGGATTACAATGAGCAGTTCTTC. It encodes CASSMTSGDYNEQFF.